This section outlines one T cell receptor (beta chain) sequence together with its context. The data originate from a study of cytomegalovirus exposure and HLA in healthy donors. Assay: immunoSEQ multiplex PCR; the TCRdb copy retains only in-frame clones and omits some. The sample yields about 130,000 clones, 89% seen once. Sequenced sample: PBMCs. The sequence was obtained from a woman aged 18-29 years in good health and CMV-seropositive.

The CDR3 spells CASSASGGANEQFF. Written as DNA, the CDR3 is TGTGCCAGCAGCGCTAGCGGGGGGGCTAATGAGCAGTTCTTC. The chain has TRBV9 and TRBJ2-1; 12 nucleotides agree with TRBD2. Germline V gives CDR1 SGDLS, CDR2 YYNGEE. The CDR3 has 14 residues. Unmatched junction bases numbered 2, after V lost 3 bases and J lost 7 bases.